Reported below is one T cell receptor beta chain. The data stem from a study of blood T cell repertoires in COVID-19. Study as a whole: Samples taken during acute and convalescent COVID-19 were collected in the United States, Italy and Spain. In each case, the material was cDNA or gDNA derived from T cells, B-cell-depleted T cells, or PBMCs.

V was clipped by 4 bases and J by 6 bases; unmatched bases: 3. The CDR3 runs to 12 residues. CDR1 is SGHRS, CDR2 YFSETQ, per germline. The assay was immunoSEQ multiplex PCR, and TCRdb's table has in-frame clones only and misses some. In the table there are 150,000 to 200,000 clones, roughly 93% of which are singletons. The sample taken for sequencing was peripheral blood. The sequence came from a man younger than 30 with acute or convalescent COVID-19. The chain recombines TRBV5-1 with TRBJ2-7; 8 bases are a match to TRBD1. CDR3 nucleotides: TGCGCCAGCAGCCCGACAGGGGCCGAGCAGTACTTC. Amino acids: CASSPTGAEQYF. Full variable domain (remainder filled in from reference TRBV5-1 and TRBJ2-7): KAGVTQTPRYLIKTRGQQVTLSCSPISGHRSVSWYQQTPGQGLQFLFEYFSETQRNKGNFPGRFSGRQFSNSRSEMNVSTLELGDSALYLCASSPTGAEQYFGPGTRLTVT.